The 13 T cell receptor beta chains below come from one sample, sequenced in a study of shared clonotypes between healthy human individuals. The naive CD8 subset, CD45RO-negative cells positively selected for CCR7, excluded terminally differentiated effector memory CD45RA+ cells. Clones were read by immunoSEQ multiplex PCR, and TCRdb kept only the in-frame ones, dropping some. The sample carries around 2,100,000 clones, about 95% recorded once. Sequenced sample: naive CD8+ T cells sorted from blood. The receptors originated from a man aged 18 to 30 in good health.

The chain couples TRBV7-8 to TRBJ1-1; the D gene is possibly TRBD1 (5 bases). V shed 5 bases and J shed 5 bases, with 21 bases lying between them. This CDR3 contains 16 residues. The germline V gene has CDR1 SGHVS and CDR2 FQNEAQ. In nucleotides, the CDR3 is TGTGCCAGCAGCCTAGAGGGGCGTGCGAGTGGGACTGAAGCTTTCTTT. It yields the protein CASSLEGRASGTEAFF.

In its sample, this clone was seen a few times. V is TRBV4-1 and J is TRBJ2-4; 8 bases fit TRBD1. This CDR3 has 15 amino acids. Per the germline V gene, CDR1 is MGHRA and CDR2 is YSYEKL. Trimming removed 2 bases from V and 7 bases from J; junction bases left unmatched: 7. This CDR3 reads CASSQSDGQGNIQYF. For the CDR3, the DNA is TGCGCCAGCAGCCAATCGGACGGACAGGGTAACATTCAGTACTTC.

CDR3 residues: CAWSPQGPEQFF. CDR3 DNA sequence: TGTGCCTGGAGTCCACAGGGCCCTGAGCAGTTCTTC. This chain connects TRBV30 to TRBJ2-1, with D possibly being TRBD1 (6 bases). The CDR3 spans 12 residues. The germline V gene encodes CDR1 GTSNPN and CDR2 SVGIG (reference sequence). The germline V and J ends were trimmed by 2 bases and 9 bases, with 11 bases remaining between them. Filled out from reference TRBV30 and TRBJ2-1, the complete variable domain reads SQTIHQWPATLVQPVGSPLSLECTVEGTSNPNLYWYRQAAGRGLQLLFYSVGIGQISSEVPQNLSASRPQDRQFILSSKKLLLSDSGFYLCAWSPQGPEQFFGPGTRLTVL.

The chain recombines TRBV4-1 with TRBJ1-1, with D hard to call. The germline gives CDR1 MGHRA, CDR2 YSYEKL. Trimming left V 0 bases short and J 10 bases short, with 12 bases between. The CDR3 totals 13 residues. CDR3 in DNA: TGCGCCAGCAGCCAAGATCAAGTGGAGCGAGCTTTCTTT. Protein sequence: CASSQDQVERAFF.

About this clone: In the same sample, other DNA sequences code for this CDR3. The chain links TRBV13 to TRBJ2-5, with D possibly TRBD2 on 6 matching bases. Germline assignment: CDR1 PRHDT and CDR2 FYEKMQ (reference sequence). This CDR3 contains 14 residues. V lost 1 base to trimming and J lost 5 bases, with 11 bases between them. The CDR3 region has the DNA TGTGCCAGCAGCTTAGAAGCGGGTGGGGAGACCCAGTACTTC. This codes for CASSLEAGGETQYF.

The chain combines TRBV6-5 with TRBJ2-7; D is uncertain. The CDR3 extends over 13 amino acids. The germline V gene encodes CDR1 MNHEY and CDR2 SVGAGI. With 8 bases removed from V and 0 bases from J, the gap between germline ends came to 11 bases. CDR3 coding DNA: TGTGCCAGCGGTGTTTCGGTCTCCTACGAGCAGTACTTC. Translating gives CASGVSVSYEQYF.

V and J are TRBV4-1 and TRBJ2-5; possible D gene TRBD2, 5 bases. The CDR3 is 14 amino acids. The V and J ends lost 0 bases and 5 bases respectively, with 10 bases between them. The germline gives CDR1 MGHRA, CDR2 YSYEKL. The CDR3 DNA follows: TGCGCCAGCAGCCAAGAAGCGGAATGGGAGACCCAGTACTTC. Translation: CASSQEAEWETQYF.

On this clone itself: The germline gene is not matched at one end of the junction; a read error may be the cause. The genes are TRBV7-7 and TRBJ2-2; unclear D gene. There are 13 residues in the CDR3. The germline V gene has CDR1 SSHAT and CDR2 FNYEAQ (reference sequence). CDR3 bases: TGTGCTAGCAGCTCCCAGGAGACCGGGGAGCTGTTTTTT. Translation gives CASSSQETGELFF.

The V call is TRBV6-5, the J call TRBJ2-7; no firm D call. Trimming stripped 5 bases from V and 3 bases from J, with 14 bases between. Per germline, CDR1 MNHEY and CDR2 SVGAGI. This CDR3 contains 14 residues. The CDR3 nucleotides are TGTGCCAGCAGTCTCCGGTCACCCCTCTACGAGCAGTACTTC. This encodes CASSLRSPLYEQYF.

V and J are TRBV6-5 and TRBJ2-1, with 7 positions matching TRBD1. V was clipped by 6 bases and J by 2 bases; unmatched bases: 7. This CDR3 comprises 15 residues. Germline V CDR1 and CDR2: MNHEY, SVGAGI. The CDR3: CASSRRQGTYNEQFF. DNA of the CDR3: TGTGCCAGCAGCCGACGACAGGGAACCTACAATGAGCAGTTCTTC.

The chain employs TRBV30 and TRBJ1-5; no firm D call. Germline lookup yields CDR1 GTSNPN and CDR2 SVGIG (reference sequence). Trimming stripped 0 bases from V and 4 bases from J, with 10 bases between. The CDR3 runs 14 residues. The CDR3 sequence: CAWSVGRENQPQHF. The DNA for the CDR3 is TGTGCCTGGAGTGTGGGGAGGGAAAATCAGCCCCAGCATTTT.

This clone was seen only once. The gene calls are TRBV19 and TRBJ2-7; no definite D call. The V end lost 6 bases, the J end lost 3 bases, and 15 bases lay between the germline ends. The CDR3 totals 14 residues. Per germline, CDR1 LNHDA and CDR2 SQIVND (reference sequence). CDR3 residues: CASRYDREHYEQYF. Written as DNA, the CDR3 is TGTGCCAGTAGATACGACCGAGAACACTACGAGCAGTACTTC.

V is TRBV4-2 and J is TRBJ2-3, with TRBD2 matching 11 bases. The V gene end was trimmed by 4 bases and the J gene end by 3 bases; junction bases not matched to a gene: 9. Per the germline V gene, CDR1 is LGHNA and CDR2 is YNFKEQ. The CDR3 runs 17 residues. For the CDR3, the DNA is TGTGCCAGCAGCCCCTGGATAGCGGGGGGGCCTACAGATACGCAGTATTTT. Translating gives CASSPWIAGGPTDTQYF.